This TCR beta chain was sequenced for a study of blood T cell repertoires in COVID-19. In the study overall: The origin of the acute and convalescent COVID-19 samples was the United States, Italy and Spain.

Sequencing used immunoSEQ multiplex PCR; TCRdb keeps in-frame clones, though not all of them. Here the sample spans some 70,000 clones, roughly four fifths being singletons. The CDR3 extends over 13 amino acids. Trimming shortened V by 5 bases and J by 3 bases, and 11 bases separated the two germline ends. Sequencing used peripheral blood. The chain joins TRBV12-3 or TRBV12-4 to TRBJ2-7; the D gene is possibly TRBD2 (6 bases). This TCR was sampled from a woman between 70 and 85 years old with acute or convalescent COVID-19. The CDR3 coding sequence is TGTGCCAGCAGTGCCGGGAGTATCTACGAGCAGTACTTC. Its translation is CASSAGSIYEQYF.